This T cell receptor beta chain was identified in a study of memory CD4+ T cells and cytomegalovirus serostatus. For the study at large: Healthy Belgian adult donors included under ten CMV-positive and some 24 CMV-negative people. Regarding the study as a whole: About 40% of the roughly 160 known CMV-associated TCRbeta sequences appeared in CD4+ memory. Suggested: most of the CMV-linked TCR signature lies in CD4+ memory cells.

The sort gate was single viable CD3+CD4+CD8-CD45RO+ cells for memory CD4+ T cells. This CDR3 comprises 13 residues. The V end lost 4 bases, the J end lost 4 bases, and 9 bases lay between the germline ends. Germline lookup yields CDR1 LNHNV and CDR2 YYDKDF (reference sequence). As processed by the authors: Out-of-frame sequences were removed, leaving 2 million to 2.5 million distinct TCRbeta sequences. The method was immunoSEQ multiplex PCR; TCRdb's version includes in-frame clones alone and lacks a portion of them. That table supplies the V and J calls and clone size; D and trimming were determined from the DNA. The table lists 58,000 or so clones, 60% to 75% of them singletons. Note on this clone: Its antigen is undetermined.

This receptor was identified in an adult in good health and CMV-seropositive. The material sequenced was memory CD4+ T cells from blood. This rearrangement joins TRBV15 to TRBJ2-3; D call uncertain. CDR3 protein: CATSIGGADTQYF. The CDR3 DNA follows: TGTGCCACCAGCATTGGTGGAGCAGATACGCAGTATTTT.